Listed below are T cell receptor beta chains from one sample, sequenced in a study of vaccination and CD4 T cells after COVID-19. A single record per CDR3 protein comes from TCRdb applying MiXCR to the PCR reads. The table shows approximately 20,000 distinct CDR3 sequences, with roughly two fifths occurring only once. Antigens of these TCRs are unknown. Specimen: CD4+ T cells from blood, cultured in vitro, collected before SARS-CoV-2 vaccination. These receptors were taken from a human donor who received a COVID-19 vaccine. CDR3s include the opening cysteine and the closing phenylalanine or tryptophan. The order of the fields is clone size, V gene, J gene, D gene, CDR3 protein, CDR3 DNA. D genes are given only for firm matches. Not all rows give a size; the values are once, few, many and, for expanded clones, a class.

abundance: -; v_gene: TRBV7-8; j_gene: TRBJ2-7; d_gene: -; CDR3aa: CASSEGRGEQYF; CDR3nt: TGTGCCAGCAGCGAGGGTAGGGGCGAGCAGTACTTC
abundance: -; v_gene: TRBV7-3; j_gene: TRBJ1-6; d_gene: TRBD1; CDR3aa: CASSEGDRASPLHF; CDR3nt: TGTGCCAGCAGCGAGGGGGACAGGGCTTCACCCCTCCACTTT
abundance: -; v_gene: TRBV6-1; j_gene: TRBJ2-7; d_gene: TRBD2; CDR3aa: CASSAGLAGPYEQYF; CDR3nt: TGTGCCAGCAGTGCTGGGCTAGCGGGGCCCTACGAGCAGTACTTC
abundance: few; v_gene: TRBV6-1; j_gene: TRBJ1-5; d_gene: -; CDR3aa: CASSEWQGQPQHF; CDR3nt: TGTGCCAGCAGTGAATGGCAGGGTCAGCCCCAGCATTTT
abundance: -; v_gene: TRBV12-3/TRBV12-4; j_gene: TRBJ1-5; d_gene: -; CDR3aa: CASSPQDIVNQPQHF; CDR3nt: TGTGCCAGCAGTCCACAGGATATAGTTAATCAGCCCCAGCATTTT
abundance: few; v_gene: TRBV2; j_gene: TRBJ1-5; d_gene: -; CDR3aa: CASHEGRGSNQPQHF; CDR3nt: TGTGCCAGCCACGAAGGACGGGGTAGCAATCAGCCCCAGCATTTT
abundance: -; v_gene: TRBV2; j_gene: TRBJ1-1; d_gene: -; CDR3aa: CASSEVRVAFF; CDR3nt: TGTGCCAGCAGTGAAGTCAGGGTGGCTTTCTTT
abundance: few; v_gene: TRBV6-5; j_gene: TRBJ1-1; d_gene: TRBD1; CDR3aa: CASSYQGEGNTEAFF; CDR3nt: TGTGCCAGCAGTTACCAGGGGGAGGGGAACACTGAAGCTTTCTTT
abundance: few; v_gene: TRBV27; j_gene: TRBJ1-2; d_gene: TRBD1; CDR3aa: CASSAYRGNYGYTF; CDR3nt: TGTGCCAGCAGTGCCTACAGGGGTAACTATGGCTACACCTTC
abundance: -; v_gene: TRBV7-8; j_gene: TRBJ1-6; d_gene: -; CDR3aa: CASSPNYRIGSPLHF; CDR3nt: TGTGCCAGCAGCCCAAACTACAGGATTGGGTCACCCCTCCACTTT
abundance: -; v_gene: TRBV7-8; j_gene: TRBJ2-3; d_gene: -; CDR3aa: CASSPGTPSTDTQYF; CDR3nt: TGTGCCAGCAGCCCCGGGACACCGAGCACAGATACGCAGTATTTT
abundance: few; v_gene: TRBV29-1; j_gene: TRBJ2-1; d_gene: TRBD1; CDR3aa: CSVQYRGYTYNEQFF; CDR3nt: TGCAGCGTGCAGTACAGGGGATATACCTACAATGAGCAGTTCTTC
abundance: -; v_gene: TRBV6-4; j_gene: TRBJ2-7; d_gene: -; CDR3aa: CASSAEGGRGYEQYF; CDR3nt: TGTGCCAGCAGTGCCGAGGGGGGCCGTGGATACGAGCAGTACTTC
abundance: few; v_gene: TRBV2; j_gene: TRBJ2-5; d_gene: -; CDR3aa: CASRRTGYQETQYF; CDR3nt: TGTGCCAGCAGACGCACAGGATACCAAGAGACCCAGTACTTC
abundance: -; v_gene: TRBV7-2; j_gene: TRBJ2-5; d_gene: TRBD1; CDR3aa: CASSGRTGVETQYF; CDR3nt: TGTGCCAGCAGCGGAAGGACAGGGGTGGAGACCCAGTACTTC
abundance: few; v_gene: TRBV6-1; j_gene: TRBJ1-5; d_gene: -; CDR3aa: CASSELGTNQPQHF; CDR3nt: TGTGCCAGCAGTGAATTGGGGACTAATCAGCCCCAGCATTTT
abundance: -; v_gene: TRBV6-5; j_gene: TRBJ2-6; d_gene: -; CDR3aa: CASSYESSGANVLTF; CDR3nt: TGTGCCAGCAGTTACGAGAGCTCTGGGGCCAACGTCCTGACTTTC
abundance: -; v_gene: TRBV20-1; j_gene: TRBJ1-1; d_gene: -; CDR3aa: CSARELFKIGEAFF; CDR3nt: TGCAGTGCTAGAGAACTCTTCAAGATTGGTGAAGCTTTCTTT
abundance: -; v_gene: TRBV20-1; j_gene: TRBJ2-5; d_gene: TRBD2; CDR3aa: CSAYSLGDSGGEGETQYF; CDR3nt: TGCAGTGCTTACTCCCTCGGTGATAGCGGGGGGGAGGGAGAGACCCAGTACTTC
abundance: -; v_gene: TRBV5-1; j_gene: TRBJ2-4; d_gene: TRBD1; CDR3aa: CASSLGQGVNSDIQYF; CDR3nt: TGCGCCAGCAGCTTAGGACAGGGGGTGAATTCCGACATTCAGTACTTC
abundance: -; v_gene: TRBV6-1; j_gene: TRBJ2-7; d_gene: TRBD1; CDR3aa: CASTRTGDTYEQYF; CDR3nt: TGTGCCAGCACGAGGACAGGGGACACCTACGAGCAGTACTTC
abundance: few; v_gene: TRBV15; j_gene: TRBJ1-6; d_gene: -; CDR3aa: CASAGGYNSPLHF; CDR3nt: TGTGCCTCGGCAGGAGGCTATAATTCACCCCTCCACTTT
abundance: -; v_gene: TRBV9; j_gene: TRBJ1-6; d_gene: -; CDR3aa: CASSGQVTYNSPLHF; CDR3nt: TGTGCCAGCAGCGGACAGGTCACCTATAATTCACCCCTCCACTTT
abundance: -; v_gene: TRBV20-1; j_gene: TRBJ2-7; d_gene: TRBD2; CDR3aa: CSARDLGLAGYEQYF; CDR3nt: TGCAGTGCTAGAGATCTAGGACTAGCGGGGTACGAGCAGTACTTC
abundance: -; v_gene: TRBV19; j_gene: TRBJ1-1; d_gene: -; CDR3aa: CASSIRWEAEAFF; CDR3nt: TGTGCCAGTAGTATTCGGTGGGAGGCTGAAGCTTTCTTT
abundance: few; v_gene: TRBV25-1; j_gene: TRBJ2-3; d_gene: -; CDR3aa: CASSEFRGTDTQYF; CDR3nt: TGTGCCAGCAGTGAATTCCGAGGCACAGATACGCAGTATTTT
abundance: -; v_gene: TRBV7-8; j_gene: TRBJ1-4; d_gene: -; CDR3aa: CASSPYGTGSEKLFF; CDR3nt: TGTGCCAGCAGCCCTTATGGAACTGGAAGTGAAAAACTGTTTTTT
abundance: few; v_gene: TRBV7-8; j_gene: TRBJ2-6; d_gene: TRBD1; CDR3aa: CASLLTGLDFSGANVLTF; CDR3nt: TGTGCCAGCCTTCTGACAGGGCTTGATTTCTCTGGGGCCAACGTCCTGACTTTC
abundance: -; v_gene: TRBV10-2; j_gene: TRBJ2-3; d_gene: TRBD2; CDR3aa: CASRDQGGGTDTQYF; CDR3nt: TGCGCCAGCAGGGACCAGGGAGGGGGCACAGATACGCAGTATTTT
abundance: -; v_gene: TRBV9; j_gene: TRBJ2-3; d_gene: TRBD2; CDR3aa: CASSVAGTSGSPDTQYF; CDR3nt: TGTGCCAGCAGCGTAGCTGGGACTAGCGGTTCCCCAGATACGCAGTATTTT
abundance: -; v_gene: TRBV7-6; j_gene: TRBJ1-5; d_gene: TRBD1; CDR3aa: CASSLIQLQGIGQPQHF; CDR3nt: TGTGCCAGCAGCCTCATTCAGCTACAGGGGATCGGACAGCCCCAGCATTTT
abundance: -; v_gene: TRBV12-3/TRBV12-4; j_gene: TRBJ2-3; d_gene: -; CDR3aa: CASSLRGGPTDTQYF; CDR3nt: TGTGCCAGCAGTCTAAGGGGGGGACCCACAGATACGCAGTATTTT
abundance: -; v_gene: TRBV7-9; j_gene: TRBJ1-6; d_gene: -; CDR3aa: CASSLGGTYNSPLHF; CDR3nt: TGTGCCAGCAGCTTGGGGGGCACCTATAATTCACCCCTCCACTTT
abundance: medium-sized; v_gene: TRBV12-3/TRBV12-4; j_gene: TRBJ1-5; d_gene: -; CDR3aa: CASSFGTILTSNQPQHF; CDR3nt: TGTGCCAGCAGTTTTGGGACTATACTCACAAGCAATCAGCCCCAGCATTTT
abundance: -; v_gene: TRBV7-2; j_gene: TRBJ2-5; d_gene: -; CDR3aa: CASSLNPPIAGGRYLATQYF; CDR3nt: TGTGCCAGCAGCCTTAACCCCCCGATCGCCGGGGGGCGTTATTTAGCGACCCAGTACTTC
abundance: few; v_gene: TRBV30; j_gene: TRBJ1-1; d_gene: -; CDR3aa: CAWTGMIEAFF; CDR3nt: TGTGCCTGGACAGGGATGATTGAAGCTTTCTTT
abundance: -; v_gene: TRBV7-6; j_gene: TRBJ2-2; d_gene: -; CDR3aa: CASSLVEAGELFF; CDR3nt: TGTGCCAGCAGCTTAGTCGAAGCCGGGGAGCTGTTTTTT
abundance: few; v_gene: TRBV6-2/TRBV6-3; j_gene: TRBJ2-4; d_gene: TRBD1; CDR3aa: CASSYPRQGEAKNIQYF; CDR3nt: TGTGCCAGCAGTTACCCCAGACAGGGGGAGGCCAAAAACATTCAGTACTTC
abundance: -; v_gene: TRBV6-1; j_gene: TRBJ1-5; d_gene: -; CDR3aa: CASTVTGYQPQHF; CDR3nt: TGTGCCAGCACAGTGACAGGATATCAGCCCCAGCATTTT
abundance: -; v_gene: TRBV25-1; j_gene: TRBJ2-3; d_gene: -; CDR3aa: CASSGSRGSTDTQYF; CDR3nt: TGTGCCAGCAGCGGGAGCCGAGGGAGCACAGATACGCAGTATTTT
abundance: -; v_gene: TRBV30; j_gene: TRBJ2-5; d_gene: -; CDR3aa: CAWSVGQETQYF; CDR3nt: TGTGCCTGGAGTGTAGGTCAAGAGACCCAGTACTTC